One and the same sample provided the 13 T cell receptor beta chains below, sequenced in a study of cytomegalovirus exposure and HLA in healthy donors. PCR involved 60 Vbeta and 13 Jbeta primers. The assay was immunoSEQ multiplex PCR, and TCRdb's table has in-frame clones only and misses some. The sample lists under 150,000 clones; approximately 9% were seen once. The sample comprised PBMCs. The receptor source for this set is a male donor in good health and CMV-seronegative.

The chain combines TRBV19 with TRBJ1-1, with D hard to call. This CDR3 has 11 residues. V shed 4 bases and J shed 3 bases, with 3 bases lying between them. Germline V CDR1 and CDR2: LNHDA, SQIVND (reference sequence). The chain's CDR3 is CASSTYTEAFF. For the CDR3, the DNA is TGTGCCAGTAGTACTTACACTGAAGCTTTCTTT.

The table lists this clone with a few counts. V usage is TRBV5-1 and J usage is TRBJ2-1; D possibly corresponds to TRBD2 (6 bases). There are 16 residues in the CDR3. The germline CDR1 and CDR2 sequences are SGHRS and YFSETQ. The V end lost 0 bases, the J end lost 6 bases, and 16 bases lay between the germline ends. The CDR3 spells CASSLGLWRGGNEQFF. Here the CDR3 DNA reads TGCGCCAGCAGCTTGGGTCTTTGGCGGGGCGGCAATGAGCAGTTCTTC. The whole variable domain, filled in from reference TRBV5-1 and TRBJ2-1, reads KAGVTQTPRYLIKTRGQQVTLSCSPISGHRSVSWYQQTPGQGLQFLFEYFSETQRNKGNFPGRFSGRQFSNSRSEMNVSTLELGDSALYLCASSLGLWRGGNEQFFGPGTRLTVL.

V and J are TRBV5-1 and TRBJ2-5, with D tentatively TRBD2 (6 bases). The V end was cut by 2 bases, the J end by 5 bases, with 10 bases between. Germline V gene data show CDR1 as SGHRS and CDR2 as YFSETQ. This CDR3 contains 13 residues. In DNA form, the CDR3 reads TGCGCCAGCAGCTTTGAAGGGAGGGAGACCCAGTACTTC. It specifies CASSFEGRETQYF.

Only a few counts were recorded for this clone. V is TRBV19 and J is TRBJ1-5, with a weak D call TRBD1 (6 bases). Germline loops: CDR1 LNHDA, CDR2 SQIVND (reference sequence). The germline V and J ends were trimmed by 3 bases and 4 bases, with 10 bases remaining between them. CDR3 size: 14 residues. CDR3 bases: TGTGCCAGTAGTATCGGGACATATAATCAGCCCCAGCATTTT. As protein: CASSIGTYNQPQHF.

The sample holds a few counts of this clone. The chain joins TRBV11-2 to TRBJ2-7; 11 bases map to TRBD1. Per germline, CDR1 SGHAT and CDR2 FQNNGV. Unmatched junction bases numbered 18, after V lost 7 bases and J lost 7 bases. The CDR3 extends over 17 amino acids. The CDR3 sequence is CASTMRFSGTGGREQYF. The CDR3 DNA is TGTGCCAGCACCATGCGTTTTTCAGGGACAGGGGGTAGAGAGCAGTACTTC.

CDR3 nucleotides: TGCAGCACCAGGACTAGCGGGGGTTCCTACGAGCAGTACTTC. Its translation is CSTRTSGGSYEQYF. The chain couples TRBV29-1 to TRBJ2-5, with 13 bases lining up with TRBD2. The closer fit of TRBJ2-7 to the DNA end suggests the J call may be wrong. The CDR3 consists of 14 residues. Germline CDR1 is SQVTM and CDR2 is ANQGSEA.

This clone was seen a few times. The rearrangement joins TRBV5-1 to TRBJ2-1; no reliable D call. This CDR3 region has 14 residues. CDR1 is SGHRS, CDR2 YFSETQ, per germline. Trimming pared 2 bases from V and 6 bases from J, leaving 12 bases between. CDR3 region: CASSFAGPPNEQFF. The DNA of the CDR3 is TGCGCCAGCAGCTTCGCTGGCCCCCCCAATGAGCAGTTCTTC.

This clone occurred a few times. This chain connects TRBV7-6 to TRBJ2-5, with D unresolved. Deletions cut 5 bases from V and 2 bases from J, with 15 bases between. Germline loops: CDR1 SGHVS, CDR2 FNYEAQ. The CDR3 runs 15 residues. The CDR3 DNA reads TGTGCCAGCAGCCCTAATCCGGGTTATCAAGAGACCCAGTACTTC. Translated: CASSPNPGYQETQYF.

This clone was picked up a small number of times. The J gene is TRBJ2-7, the V gene TRBV9, with 10 positions matching TRBD2. This CDR3 spans 15 amino acids. Looked up from germline, CDR1 is SGDLS and CDR2 is YYNGEE. J lost 1 base, V lost 3 bases, and 4 bases had no gene match. CDR3 DNA: TGTGCCAGCAGCGAGGCTAGCGGGGGTTCCTACGAGCAGTACTTC. It is translated as CASSEASGGSYEQYF.

This clone showed up just a few times. The V and J genes are TRBV9 and TRBJ2-5; TRBD2 matches 10 bases. The germline CDR1 and CDR2 sequences are SGDLS and YYNGEE. This CDR3 comprises 17 residues. Losses at the gene ends were 0 bases for V and 5 bases for J; bases not matched to a gene: 10. This CDR3 reads CASSVGRSGGAGETQYF. CDR3 nucleotide sequence: TGTGCCAGCAGCGTAGGTAGGAGCGGGGGGGCCGGGGAGACCCAGTACTTC.

This clone was detected a few times. The chain recombines TRBV28 with TRBJ1-4, with 9 bases matching TRBD1. V shed 6 bases, J shed 4 bases, and the junction held 12 bases outside the gene matches. The CDR3 loop spans 17 amino acids. Germline CDR1 reads MDHEN; CDR2 reads SYDVKM. The CDR3 DNA is TGTGCCAGCAGCCCCGAGGGGACAGGGCGAATTAATGAAAAACTGTTTTTT. Its translation is CASSPEGTGRINEKLFF.

In its sample, this clone was seen a few times. The CDR3 nucleotides are TGTGCCAGCAGCTTAAACCGCGCCTATGGCTACACCTTC. Protein product: CASSLNRAYGYTF. The rearrangement joins TRBV9 to TRBJ1-2; D is ambiguous. From germline, CDR1 is SGDLS and CDR2 YYNGEE. The CDR3 spans 13 residues. Trimming left V 4 bases short and J 4 bases short, with 11 bases between.

This clone was seen more than once but under ten times. The sample contains more than one DNA sequence encoding this CDR3. J is TRBJ2-3 and V is TRBV6-4, with TRBD2 identical over 12 bases. V gave up 4 bases and J gave up 3 bases; unmatched junction bases: 2. Germline CDR1 MRHNA, CDR2 SNTAGT. The CDR3 has 15 residues. The DNA for the CDR3 is TGTGCCAGCAGTGTGACTAGCGGGAGTACAGATACGCAGTATTTT. This gives the protein CASSVTSGSTDTQYF.